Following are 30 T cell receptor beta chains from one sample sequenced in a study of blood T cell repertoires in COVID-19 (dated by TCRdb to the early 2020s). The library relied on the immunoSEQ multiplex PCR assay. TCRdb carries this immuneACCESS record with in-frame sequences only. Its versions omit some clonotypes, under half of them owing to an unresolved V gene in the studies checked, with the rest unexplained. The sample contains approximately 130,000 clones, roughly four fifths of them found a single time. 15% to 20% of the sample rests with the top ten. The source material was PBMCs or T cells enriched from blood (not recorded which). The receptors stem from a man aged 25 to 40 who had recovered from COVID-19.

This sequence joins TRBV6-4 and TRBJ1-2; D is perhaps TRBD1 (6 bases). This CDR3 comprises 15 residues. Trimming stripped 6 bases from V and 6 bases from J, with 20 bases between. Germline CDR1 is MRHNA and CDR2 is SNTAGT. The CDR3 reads CASSKTTNRDHGYTF. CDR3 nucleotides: TGTGCCAGCAGCAAGACGACTAACAGGGACCATGGCTACACCTTC.

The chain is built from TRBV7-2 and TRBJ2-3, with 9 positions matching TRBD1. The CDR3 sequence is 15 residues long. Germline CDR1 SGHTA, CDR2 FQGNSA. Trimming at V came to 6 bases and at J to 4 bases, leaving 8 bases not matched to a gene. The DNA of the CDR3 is TGTGCCAGCAGACGACCGGGACAGGGACCAGATACGCAGTATTTT. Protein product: CASRRPGQGPDTQYF. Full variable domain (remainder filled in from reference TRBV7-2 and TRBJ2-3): GAGVSQSPSNKVTEKGKDVELRCDPISGHTALYWYRQSLGQGLEFLIYFQGNSAPDKSGLPSDRFSAERTGGSVSTLTIQRTQQEDSAVYLCASRRPGQGPDTQYFGPGTRLTVL.

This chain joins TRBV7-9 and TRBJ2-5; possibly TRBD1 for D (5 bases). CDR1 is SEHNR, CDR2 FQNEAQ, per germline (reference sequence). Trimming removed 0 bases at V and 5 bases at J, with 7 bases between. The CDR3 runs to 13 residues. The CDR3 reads CASSLAGAETQYF. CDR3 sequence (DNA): TGTGCCAGCAGCTTAGCAGGGGCCGAGACCCAGTACTTC.

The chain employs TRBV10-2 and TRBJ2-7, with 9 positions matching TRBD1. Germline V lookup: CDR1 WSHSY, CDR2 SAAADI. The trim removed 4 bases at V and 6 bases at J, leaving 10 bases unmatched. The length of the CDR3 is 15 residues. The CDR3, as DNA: TGCGCCAGCAGTGGCGGGACAGGGTATTTTAGCGAGCAGTACTTC. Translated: CASSGGTGYFSEQYF.

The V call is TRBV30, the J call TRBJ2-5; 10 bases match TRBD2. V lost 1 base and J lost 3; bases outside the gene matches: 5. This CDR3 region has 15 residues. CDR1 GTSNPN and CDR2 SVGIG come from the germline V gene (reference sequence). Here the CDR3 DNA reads TGTGCCTGGAGTGGGAGGACTAGCGGAAAAGAGACCCAGTACTTC. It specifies CAWSGRTSGKETQYF.

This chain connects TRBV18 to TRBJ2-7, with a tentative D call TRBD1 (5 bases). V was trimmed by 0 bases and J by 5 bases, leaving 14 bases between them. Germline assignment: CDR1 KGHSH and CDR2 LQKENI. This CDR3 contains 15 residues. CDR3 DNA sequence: TGTGCCAGCTCACCACCCGGACCTGGGGCTCACGAGCAGTACTTC. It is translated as CASSPPGPGAHEQYF.

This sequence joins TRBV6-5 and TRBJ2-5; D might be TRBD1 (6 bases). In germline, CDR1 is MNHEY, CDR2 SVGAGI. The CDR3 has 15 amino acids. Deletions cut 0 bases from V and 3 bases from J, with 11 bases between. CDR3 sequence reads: CASSYSNRVKETQYF. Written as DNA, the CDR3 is TGTGCCAGCAGTTACTCGAACAGGGTAAAAGAGACCCAGTACTTC.

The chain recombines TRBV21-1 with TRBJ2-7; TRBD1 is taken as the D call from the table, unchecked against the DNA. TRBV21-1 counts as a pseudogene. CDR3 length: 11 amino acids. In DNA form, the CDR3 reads TGTGCCAGCAGACAGGGAGCCGAGCAGTACTTC. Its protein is CASRQGAEQYF.

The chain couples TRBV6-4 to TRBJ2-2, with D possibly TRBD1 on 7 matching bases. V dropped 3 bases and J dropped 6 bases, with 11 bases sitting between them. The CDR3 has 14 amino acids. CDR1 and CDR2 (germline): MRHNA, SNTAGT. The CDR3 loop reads CASSEGGGSGELFF. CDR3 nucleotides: TGTGCCAGCAGTGAAGGAGGGGGCTCCGGGGAGCTGTTTTTT.

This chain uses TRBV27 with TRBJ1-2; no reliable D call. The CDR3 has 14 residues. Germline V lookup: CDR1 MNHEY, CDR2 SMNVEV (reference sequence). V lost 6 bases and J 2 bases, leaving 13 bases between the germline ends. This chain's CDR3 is CASRELGRNYGYTF. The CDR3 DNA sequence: TGTGCCAGCAGAGAGCTAGGGAGGAACTATGGCTACACCTTC.

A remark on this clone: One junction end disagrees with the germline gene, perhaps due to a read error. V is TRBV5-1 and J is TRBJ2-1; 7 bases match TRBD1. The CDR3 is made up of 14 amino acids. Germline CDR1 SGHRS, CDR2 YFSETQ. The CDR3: CASSLGTAYNEQFF. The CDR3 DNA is TGCGCCAGCAGTTTGGGGACAGCCTACAATGAGCAGTTCTTC.

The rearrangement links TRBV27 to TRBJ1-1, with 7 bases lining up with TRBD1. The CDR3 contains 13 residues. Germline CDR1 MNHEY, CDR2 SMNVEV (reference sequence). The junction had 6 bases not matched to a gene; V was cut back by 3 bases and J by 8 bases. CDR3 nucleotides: TGTGCCAGCAGTTTTACCGGGACAGAGGAAGCTTTCTTT. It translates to CASSFTGTEEAFF.

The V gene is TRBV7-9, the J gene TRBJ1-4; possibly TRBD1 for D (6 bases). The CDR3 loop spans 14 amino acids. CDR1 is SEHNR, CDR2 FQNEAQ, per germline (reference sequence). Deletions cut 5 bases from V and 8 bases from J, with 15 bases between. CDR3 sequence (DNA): TGTGCCAGCAGCCTGGGACAAGGTGGGGAAAAACTGTTTTTT. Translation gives CASSLGQGGEKLFF.

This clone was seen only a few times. CDR3: CASSIDPSGNYEQYF. The CDR3 DNA is TGTGCCAGTAGTATAGATCCCTCGGGTAACTACGAGCAGTACTTC. The chain joins TRBV19 to TRBJ2-7; D remains ambiguous. Germline CDR1 LNHDA, CDR2 SQIVND (reference sequence). Trimming took off 0 bases at V and 3 bases at J, with 12 bases between the two ends. The CDR3 extends over 15 amino acids. The entire variable domain, with the rest obtained from reference TRBV19 and TRBJ2-7, is as follows: DGGITQSPKYLFRKEGQNVTLSCEQNLNHDAMYWYRQDPGQGLRLIYYSQIVNDFQKGDIAEGYSVSREKKESFPLTVTSAQKNPTAFYLCASSIDPSGNYEQYFGPGTRLTVT.

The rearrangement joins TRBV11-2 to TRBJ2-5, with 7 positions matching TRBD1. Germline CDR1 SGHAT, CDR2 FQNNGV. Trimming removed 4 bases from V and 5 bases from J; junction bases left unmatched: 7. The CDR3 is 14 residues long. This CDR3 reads CASSSVRDSETQYF. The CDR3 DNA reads TGTGCCAGCAGCTCAGTTCGGGACAGCGAGACCCAGTACTTC.

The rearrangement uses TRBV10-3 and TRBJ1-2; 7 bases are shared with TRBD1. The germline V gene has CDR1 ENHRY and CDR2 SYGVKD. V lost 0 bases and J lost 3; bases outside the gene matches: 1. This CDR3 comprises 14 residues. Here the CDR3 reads CAISESGTDYGYTF. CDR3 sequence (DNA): TGTGCCATCAGTGAGTCCGGGACAGACTATGGCTACACCTTC.

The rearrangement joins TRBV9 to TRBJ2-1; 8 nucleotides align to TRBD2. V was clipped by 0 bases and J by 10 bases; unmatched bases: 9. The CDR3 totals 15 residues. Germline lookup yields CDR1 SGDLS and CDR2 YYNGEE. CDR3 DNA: TGTGCCAGCAGCGTAGCAGCGGGAGTACCTGGGGAGCAGTTCTTC. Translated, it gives CASSVAAGVPGEQFF.

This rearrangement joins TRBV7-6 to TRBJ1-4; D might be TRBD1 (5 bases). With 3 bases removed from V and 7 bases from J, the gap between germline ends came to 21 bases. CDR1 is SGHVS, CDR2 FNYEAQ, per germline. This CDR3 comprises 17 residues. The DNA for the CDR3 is TGTGCCAGCAGCTTCGAGATCGGAGGGGCTCGTGGTGAAAAACTGTTTTTT. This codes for CASSFEIGGARGEKLFF.

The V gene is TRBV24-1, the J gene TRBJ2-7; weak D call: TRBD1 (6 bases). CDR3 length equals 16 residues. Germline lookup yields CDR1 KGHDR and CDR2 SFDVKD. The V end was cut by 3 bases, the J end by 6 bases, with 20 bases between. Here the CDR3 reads CATSDQRSGHPPEQYF. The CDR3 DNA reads TGTGCCACCAGTGATCAACGCTCGGGACACCCCCCCGAGCAGTACTTC.

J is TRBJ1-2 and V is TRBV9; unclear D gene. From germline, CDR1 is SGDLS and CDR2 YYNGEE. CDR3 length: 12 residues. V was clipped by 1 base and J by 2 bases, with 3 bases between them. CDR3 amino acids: CASSVLNYGYTF. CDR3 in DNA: TGTGCCAGCAGCGTATTAAACTATGGCTACACCTTC.

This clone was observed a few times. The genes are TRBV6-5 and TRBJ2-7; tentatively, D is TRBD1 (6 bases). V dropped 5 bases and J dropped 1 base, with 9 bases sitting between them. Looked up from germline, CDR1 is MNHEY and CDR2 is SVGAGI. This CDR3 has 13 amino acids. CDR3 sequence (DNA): TGTGCCAGCAGTACCACAGGGTCCTACGAGCAGTACTTC. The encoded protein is CASSTTGSYEQYF.

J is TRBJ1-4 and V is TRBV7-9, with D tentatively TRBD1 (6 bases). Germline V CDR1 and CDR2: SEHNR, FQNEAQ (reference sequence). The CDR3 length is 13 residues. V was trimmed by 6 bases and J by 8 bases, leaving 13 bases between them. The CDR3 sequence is CASSFWTEEKLFF. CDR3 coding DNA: TGTGCCAGCAGTTTTTGGACAGAAGAAAAACTGTTTTTT.

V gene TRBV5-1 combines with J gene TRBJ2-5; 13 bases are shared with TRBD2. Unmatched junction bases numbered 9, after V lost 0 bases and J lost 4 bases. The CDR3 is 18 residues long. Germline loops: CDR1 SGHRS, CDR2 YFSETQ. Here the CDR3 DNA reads TGCGCCAGCAGCTTGGCCTTTGGACTAGCGGGAGAGGGAGAGACCCAGTACTTC. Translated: CASSLAFGLAGEGETQYF. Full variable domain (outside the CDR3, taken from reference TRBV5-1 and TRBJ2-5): KAGVTQTPRYLIKTRGQQVTLSCSPISGHRSVSWYQQTPGQGLQFLFEYFSETQRNKGNFPGRFSGRQFSNSRSEMNVSTLELGDSALYLCASSLAFGLAGEGETQYFGPGTRLLVL.

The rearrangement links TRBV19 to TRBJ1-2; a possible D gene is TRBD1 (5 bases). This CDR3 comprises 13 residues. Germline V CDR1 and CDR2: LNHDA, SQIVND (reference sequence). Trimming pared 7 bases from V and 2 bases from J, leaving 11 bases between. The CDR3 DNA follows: TGTGCCAGTACCGCGGACACGAACTATGGCTACACCTTC. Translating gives CASTADTNYGYTF.

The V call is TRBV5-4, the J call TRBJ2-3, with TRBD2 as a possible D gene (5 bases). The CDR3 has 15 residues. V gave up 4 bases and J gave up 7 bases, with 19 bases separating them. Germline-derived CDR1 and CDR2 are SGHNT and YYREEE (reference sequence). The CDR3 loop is CASSPLPFGEHTQYF. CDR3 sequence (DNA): TGTGCCAGCAGCCCTCTCCCGTTTGGGGAGCATACGCAGTATTTT. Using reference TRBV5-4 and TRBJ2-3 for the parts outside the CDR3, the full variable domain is ETGVTQSPTHLIKTRGQQVTLRCSSQSGHNTVSWYQQALGQGPQFIFQYYREEENGRGNFPPRFSGLQFPNYSSELNVNALELDDSALYLCASSPLPFGEHTQYFGPGTRLTVL.

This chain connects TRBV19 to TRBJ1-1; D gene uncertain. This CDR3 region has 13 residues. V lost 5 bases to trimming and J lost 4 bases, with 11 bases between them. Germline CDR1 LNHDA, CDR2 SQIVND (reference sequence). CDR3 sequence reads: CASSSQTTTEAFF. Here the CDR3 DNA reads TGTGCCAGTAGTTCCCAGACTACCACTGAAGCTTTCTTT.

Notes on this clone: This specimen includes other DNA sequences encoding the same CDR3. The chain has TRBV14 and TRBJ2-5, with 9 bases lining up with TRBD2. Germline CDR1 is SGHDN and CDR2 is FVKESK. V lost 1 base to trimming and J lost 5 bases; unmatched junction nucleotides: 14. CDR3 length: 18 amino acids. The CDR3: CASSQGPWRGGLQETQYF. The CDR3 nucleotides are TGTGCCAGCAGCCAAGGGCCCTGGCGGGGGGGCCTCCAGGAGACCCAGTACTTC.

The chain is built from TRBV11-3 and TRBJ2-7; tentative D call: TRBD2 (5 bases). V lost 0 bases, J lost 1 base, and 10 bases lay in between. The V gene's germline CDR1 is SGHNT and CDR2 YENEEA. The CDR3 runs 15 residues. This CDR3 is CASSLDRGRSYEQYV. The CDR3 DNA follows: TGTGCCAGCAGCTTAGATCGGGGTAGGTCCTACGAGCAGTACGTC.

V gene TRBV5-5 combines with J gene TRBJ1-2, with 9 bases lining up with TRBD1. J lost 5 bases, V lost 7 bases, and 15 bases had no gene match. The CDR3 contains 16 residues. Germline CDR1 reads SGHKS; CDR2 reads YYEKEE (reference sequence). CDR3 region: CASRVPGTGMQYGYTF. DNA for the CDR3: TGTGCCAGCCGCGTCCCAGGGACAGGGATGCAGTATGGCTACACCTTC.

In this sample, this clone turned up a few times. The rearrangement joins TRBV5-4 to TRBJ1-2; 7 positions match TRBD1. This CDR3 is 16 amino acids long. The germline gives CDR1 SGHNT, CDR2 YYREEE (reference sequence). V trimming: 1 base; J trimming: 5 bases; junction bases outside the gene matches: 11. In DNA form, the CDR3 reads TGTGCCAGCAGCTTGTTTGGGGGACAGCACGTTTATGGCTACACCTTC. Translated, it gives CASSLFGGQHVYGYTF.